This T cell receptor (beta chain) was observed in a study of cytomegalovirus exposure and HLA in healthy donors. Study-level results: There were 160 or so TCR beta chains listed as cytomegalovirus-associated.

About this clone itself: The antigen remains unidentified.

The CDR3 is 16 amino acids. The V gene's germline CDR1 is SEHNR and CDR2 FQNEAQ (reference sequence). V was clipped by 1 base and J by 0 bases; unmatched bases: 3. Primers: 60 Vbeta forward and 13 Jbeta reverse. TCRdb's copy holds only in-frame clones and misses some; the assay was immunoSEQ multiplex PCR. Here the sample spans roughly 100,000 clones, approximately 82% being singletons. The V and J genes are TRBV7-9 and TRBJ2-3; 8 nucleotides agree with TRBD2. The TCR originated in a man aged 40-55 years in good health and CMV-seropositive. The specimen sequenced was PBMCs. The CDR3: CASSLDGGGSTDTQYF. CDR3 DNA sequence: TGTGCCAGCAGCTTAGACGGGGGGGGGAGCACAGATACGCAGTATTTT.